Each of the 30 T cell receptor beta chains below was sequenced from the same sample in a study of blood T cell repertoires in COVID-19. Measured with immunoSEQ multiplex PCR; TCRdb has only the in-frame clones, and not every one. The sample records roughly 99,000 clones, more than 80% being singletons. Sequenced: peripheral blood. The receptors derive from a man in his forties with active or convalescent COVID-19.

This clone was detected only a few times. This chain joins TRBV3-1 (or the pseudogene TRBV3-2) and TRBJ2-7; 7 bases are a match to TRBD2. Germline CDR1 LGHDT, CDR2 YNNKEL (reference sequence). The CDR3 totals 15 residues. With V trimmed by 4 bases and J by 2 bases, 8 bases remained unmatched. Here the CDR3 DNA reads TGTGCCAGCAGCCCTGAGCAGCGGGGCACCTACGAGCAGTACTTC. Translation: CASSPEQRGTYEQYF.

This chain uses TRBV6-1 with TRBJ2-1; unclear D gene. The CDR3 length is 15 residues. From germline, CDR1 is MNHNS and CDR2 SASEGT. The ends were cut back, 3 bases at V and 2 bases at J, with 11 bases in the middle. In DNA, the CDR3 is TGTGCCAGCAGTGATCCTCGGGTACCCTACAATGAGCAGTTCTTC. Translating it yields CASSDPRVPYNEQFF.

This chain links TRBV18 with TRBJ2-7; TRBD2 aligns across 8 bases. CDR3 size: 15 residues. V lost 3 bases to trimming and J lost 0 bases; unmatched junction nucleotides: 4. Germline assignment: CDR1 KGHSH and CDR2 LQKENI. CDR3 sequence (DNA): TGTGCCAGCTCACCTGGCAGCGGGAGCTCCTACGAGCAGTACTTC. Protein sequence: CASSPGSGSSYEQYF.

This rearrangement joins TRBV27 to TRBJ1-1; no firm D call. CDR3 length: 13 amino acids. Trimming took 8 bases from V and 8 from J, leaving 18 bases between them. Looked up from germline, CDR1 is MNHEY and CDR2 is SMNVEV (reference sequence). The CDR3 coding sequence is TGTGCCAGCCGCCCGCGGTTGTACGTCGAAGCTTTCTTT. Translated, it gives CASRPRLYVEAFF.

The chain recombines TRBV5-1 with TRBJ2-2; 9 nucleotides line up with TRBD1. The ends lost 3 bases at V and 5 bases at J; junction bases unmatched: 8. The CDR3 contains 16 residues. The V gene's germline CDR1 is SGHRS and CDR2 YFSETQ. The CDR3 is CASSWGDREGTGELFF. Here the CDR3 DNA reads TGCGCCAGCAGCTGGGGGGACAGGGAAGGAACCGGGGAGCTGTTTTTT.

This clone showed up just once. CDR3 coding DNA: TGTGCCTGGAGTGCGCAGGGGGCGGGTGGCTACACCTTC. Protein: CAWSAQGAGGYTF. This chain connects TRBV30 to TRBJ1-2; the match to TRBD1 covers 8 bases. CDR1 GTSNPN and CDR2 SVGIG come from the germline V gene (reference sequence). CDR3 length: 13 residues. The V segment lost 1 base and the J segment 7 bases; nucleotides outside the gene matches: 5. Full variable domain (outside the CDR3, taken from reference TRBV30 and TRBJ1-2): SQTIHQWPATLVQPVGSPLSLECTVEGTSNPNLYWYRQAAGRGLQLLFYSVGIGQISSEVPQNLSASRPQDRQFILSSKKLLLSDSGFYLCAWSAQGAGGYTFGSGTRLTVV.

The rearrangement joins TRBV9 to TRBJ2-7; D is possibly TRBD2 (6 bases). Germline lookup yields CDR1 SGDLS and CDR2 YYNGEE. Trimming shortened V by 1 base and J by 3 bases, and 11 bases separated the two germline ends. The CDR3 sequence is 14 residues long. CDR3 sequence (DNA): TGTGCCAGCAGCGTATCGGCGGGAAACTACGAGCAGTACTTC. This codes for CASSVSAGNYEQYF.

V is TRBV27 and J is TRBJ2-1; tentatively, D is TRBD2 (6 bases). The length of the CDR3 is 15 residues. The germline V gene has CDR1 MNHEY and CDR2 SMNVEV (reference sequence). Trimming took 3 bases from V and 0 from J, leaving 9 bases between them. In nucleotides, the CDR3 is TGTGCCAGCAGTTTTCCCGGGAGCTCCTACAATGAGCAGTTCTTC. Translated: CASSFPGSSYNEQFF.

The gene calls are TRBV5-6 and TRBJ2-7; 7 nucleotides agree with TRBD1. The germline V gene encodes CDR1 SGHDT and CDR2 YYEEEE. V trimming: 0 bases; J trimming: 6 bases; junction bases outside the gene matches: 6. The CDR3 length is 14 residues. CDR3 loop: CASSLGQGVFEQYF. The CDR3 nucleotides read TGTGCCAGCAGCTTGGGACAGGGAGTCTTCGAGCAGTACTTC.

V and J are TRBV25-1 and TRBJ2-3; D unclear. Between the trimmed V and J ends, which lost 8 bases and 0 bases, there was a span of 12 bases. The CDR3 consists of 14 residues. Germline values: CDR1 MGHDK, CDR2 SYGVNS. The CDR3 sequence: CASATEVSTDTQYF. The CDR3 DNA is TGTGCCAGCGCTACAGAAGTTAGCACAGATACGCAGTATTTT.

V and J are TRBV2 and TRBJ1-2; D perhaps matches TRBD1 (6 bases). The V end was cut by 3 bases, the J end by 1 base, with 21 bases between. The V gene's germline CDR1 is SNHLY and CDR2 FYNNEI. CDR3 size: 18 residues. The CDR3 region is CASSEWTVLLGNNYGYTF. The CDR3 DNA is TGTGCCAGCAGTGAGTGGACAGTCCTATTAGGGAATAACTATGGCTACACCTTC.

This chain connects TRBV19 to TRBJ2-5; TRBD1 matches at 7 bases. Germline values: CDR1 LNHDA, CDR2 SQIVND (reference sequence). The CDR3 totals 13 residues. V was clipped by 6 bases and J by 4 bases; unmatched bases: 5. The CDR3 DNA reads as TGTGCCAGTAGACAGACAGGGATAGAGACCCAGTACTTC. Residues: CASRQTGIETQYF.

J is TRBJ2-7 and V is TRBV18; D gene ambiguous. The V end was cut by 3 bases, the J end by 4 bases, with 13 bases between. The CDR3 runs to 14 residues. Per the germline V gene, CDR1 is KGHSH and CDR2 is LQKENI. This chain's CDR3 is CASSPPEPSYEQYF. The CDR3 nucleotides read TGTGCCAGCTCACCCCCGGAACCTAGTTACGAGCAGTACTTC. Looking up the rest from reference TRBV18 and TRBJ2-7 gives the full variable domain: NAGVMQNPRHLVRRRGQEARLRCSPMKGHSHVYWYRQLPEEGLKFMVYLQKENIIDESGMPKERFSAEFPKEGPSILRIQQVVRGDSAAYFCASSPPEPSYEQYFGPGTRLTVT.

The rearrangement links TRBV15 to TRBJ2-1; perhaps TRBD2 as D (5 bases). Germline CDR1 LNHNV, CDR2 YYDKDF (reference sequence). The CDR3 is made up of 16 amino acids. V lost 2 bases and J 4 bases, leaving 15 bases between the germline ends. DNA for the CDR3: TGTGCCACCAGCAGATTAGGAGGTCCCCGGTACAATGAGCAGTTCTTC. Its translation: CATSRLGGPRYNEQFF.

V gene TRBV5-1 combines with J gene TRBJ1-3; 8 positions agree with TRBD1. The trim removed 3 bases at V and 4 bases at J, leaving 6 bases unmatched. Germline V gene data show CDR1 as SGHRS and CDR2 as YFSETQ. The CDR3 runs to 15 residues. The CDR3 coding sequence is TGCGCCAGCAGCTCGGGACAGGTACGCGGAAACACCATATATTTT. Translated: CASSSGQVRGNTIYF.

The chain couples TRBV18 to TRBJ1-1; TRBD1 agrees at 7 bases. The ends lost 3 bases at V and 8 bases at J; junction bases unmatched: 6. This CDR3 comprises 13 residues. Per the germline V gene, CDR1 is KGHSH and CDR2 is LQKENI. CDR3 sequence: CASSPWDRTEAFF. DNA of the CDR3: TGTGCCAGCTCACCCTGGGACAGAACGGAAGCTTTCTTT.

The rearrangement uses TRBV9 and TRBJ2-7, with a tentative D call TRBD1 (5 bases). The V end lost 3 bases, the J end lost 10 bases, and 14 bases lay between the germline ends. This CDR3 comprises 12 residues. Germline V CDR1 and CDR2: SGDLS, YYNGEE. The CDR3 spells CASSADIGEQYF. CDR3 coding DNA: TGTGCCAGCAGCGCGGACATCGGTGAACAGTACTTC.

In this sample, this clone turned up once. The chain recombines TRBV19 with TRBJ2-5; TRBD1 agrees at 7 bases. This CDR3 has 15 residues. V was clipped by 5 bases and J by 5 bases; unmatched bases: 11. Germline V gene sequence: CDR1 LNHDA, CDR2 SQIVND (reference sequence). The CDR3: CASSGIAGTEETQYF. In DNA, the CDR3 is TGTGCCAGTAGTGGAATAGCCGGGACAGAGGAGACCCAGTACTTC.

V gene TRBV7-9 combines with J gene TRBJ1-1, with D tentatively TRBD1 (6 bases). Trimming left V 1 base short and J 3 bases short, with 9 bases between. The CDR3 loop spans 14 amino acids. CDR1 is SEHNR and CDR2 is FQNEAQ in the germline V gene (reference sequence). The CDR3 nucleotides read TGTGCCAGCAGCTTAGGACAGGTGGACACTGAAGCTTTCTTT. It translates to CASSLGQVDTEAFF.

The J gene is TRBJ1-5, the V gene TRBV3-1 (or the pseudogene TRBV3-2); 9 nucleotides align to TRBD1. V was pared by 5 bases and J by 1 base, with 3 bases of the junction left unmatched. The CDR3 is 15 residues long. Germline CDR1 is LGHDT and CDR2 is YNNKEL (reference sequence). CDR3 nucleotide sequence: TGTGCCAGCAGCGGGACAGGGAGCAGCAATCAGCCCCAGCATTTT. This gives the protein CASSGTGSSNQPQHF.

V usage is TRBV9 and J usage is TRBJ1-3; unclear D gene. Trimming pared 1 base from V and 0 bases from J, leaving 5 bases between. In germline, CDR1 is SGDLS, CDR2 YYNGEE. This CDR3 is built from 14 residues. Here the CDR3 DNA reads TGTGCCAGCAGCGTACGGGACTCTGGAAACACCATATATTTT. Protein sequence: CASSVRDSGNTIYF.

The chain links TRBV25-1 to TRBJ2-1; 11 bases fit TRBD1. The CDR3 spans 16 residues. Germline assignment: CDR1 MGHDK and CDR2 SYGVNS. The junction had 4 bases not matched to a gene; V was cut back by 1 base and J by 5 bases. CDR3 in DNA: TGTGCCAGCAGTGAATGGGGACAGGGGGACCACAATGAGCAGTTCTTC. Amino acid sequence: CASSEWGQGDHNEQFF.

The chain carries TRBV11-2 and TRBJ2-1, with D possibly TRBD2 on 6 matching bases. From germline, CDR1 is SGHAT and CDR2 FQNNGV. The length of the CDR3 is 13 residues. V was pared by 5 bases and J by 8 bases, with 13 bases between. The CDR3 is CASSSGGSHEQFF. CDR3 nucleotides: TGTGCCAGCAGCAGTGGAGGGTCCCATGAGCAGTTCTTC.

A single count supports this clone. In DNA form, the CDR3 reads TGTGCCAGTAGTGTATCCGGGACAGGGGGCGTTGGCTACACCTTC. It codes for CASSVSGTGGVGYTF. This sequence joins TRBV19 and TRBJ1-2, with 12 bases lining up with TRBD1. Germline loops: CDR1 LNHDA, CDR2 SQIVND (reference sequence). V lost 5 bases and J lost 7; bases outside the gene matches: 8. This CDR3 is built from 15 residues.

This clone was counted a few times. This rearrangement joins TRBV9 to TRBJ1-2, with 7 bases matching TRBD1. CDR1 is SGDLS, CDR2 YYNGEE, per germline. Losses at the gene ends were 4 bases for V and 4 bases for J; bases not matched to a gene: 10. The CDR3 is 15 amino acids. CDR3 DNA sequence: TGTGCCAGCAGCCCGGGACAGCTTACCCCCTATGGCTACACCTTC. It translates to CASSPGQLTPYGYTF.

V is TRBV28 and J is TRBJ2-3, with D tentatively TRBD2 (6 bases). Per germline, CDR1 MDHEN and CDR2 SYDVKM. CDR3 length equals 15 residues. V lost 9 bases to trimming and J lost 4 bases, with 20 bases between them. The CDR3 spells CASRVGGGIADTQYF. In DNA form, the CDR3 reads TGTGCCAGTCGAGTCGGGGGAGGAATAGCAGATACGCAGTATTTT.

V is TRBV30 and J is TRBJ2-6, with unresolved D. The V end lost 2 bases, the J end lost 0 bases, and 5 bases lay between the germline ends. This CDR3 is 14 amino acids long. The germline CDR1 and CDR2 sequences are GTSNPN and SVGIG (reference sequence). CDR3 protein: CAWSFLSGANVLTF. CDR3 nucleotides: TGTGCCTGGAGTTTTCTCTCTGGGGCCAACGTCCTGACTTTC.

The gene calls are TRBV28 and TRBJ1-5; no definite D call. The CDR3 length is 17 residues. The ends were cut back, 2 bases at V and 2 bases at J, with 16 bases in the middle. The germline gives CDR1 MDHEN, CDR2 SYDVKM. The CDR3 nucleotides are TGTGCCAGCAGTTTAGTCGGTGGAAGGGAGGGCAATCAGCCCCAGCATTTT. This gives the protein CASSLVGGREGNQPQHF.

The genes are TRBV28 and TRBJ1-2; D possibly corresponds to TRBD1 (6 bases). Germline V gene data show CDR1 as MDHEN and CDR2 as SYDVKM. This CDR3 spans 15 amino acids. V lost 7 bases and J lost 2, with 17 bases in between. The CDR3 nucleotides are TGTGCCAGCACCCCCGGACAGACGGGGAACTATGGCTACACCTTC. As protein: CASTPGQTGNYGYTF.

The chain recombines TRBV7-2 with TRBJ1-4; D uncertain. Looked up from germline, CDR1 is SGHTA and CDR2 is FQGNSA. V was pared by 5 bases and J by 4 bases, with 14 bases between. The CDR3 totals 15 residues. The CDR3 bases are TGTGCCAGCAGCCCCCAGAGTGGACTTAATGAAAAACTGTTTTTT. Translated: CASSPQSGLNEKLFF.